The 30 T cell receptor beta chains presented below share a single source sample, sequenced in a study of blood T cell repertoires in COVID-19. Data came from immunoSEQ multiplex PCR; TCRdb stores just in-frame clones and leaves some out. The sample has approximately 85,000 clones; around 89% are singletons. Sequencing used peripheral blood. These receptor sequences come from a woman older than 75 with active or convalescent COVID-19.

V is TRBV5-5 and J is TRBJ2-4, with D possibly being TRBD1 (6 bases). CDR1 is SGHKS and CDR2 is YYEKEE in the germline V gene (reference sequence). This CDR3 spans 14 amino acids. The ends were cut back, 2 bases at V and 8 bases at J, with 14 bases in the middle. CDR3 residues: CASSLSPGVDIQYF. CDR3 DNA: TGTGCCAGCAGCTTATCGCCAGGGGTAGACATTCAGTACTTC.

The genes are TRBV19 and TRBJ2-1; D remains ambiguous. Trimming took 1 base from V and 7 from J, leaving 5 bases between them. Germline lookup yields CDR1 LNHDA and CDR2 SQIVND (reference sequence). The CDR3 consists of 12 residues. The DNA for the CDR3 is TGTGCCAGTAGTATAGGAGGTAATGAGCAGTTCTTC. It translates to CASSIGGNEQFF.

This chain links TRBV28 with TRBJ1-5; 12 nucleotides align to TRBD1. This CDR3 comprises 15 residues. CDR1 is MDHEN, CDR2 SYDVKM, per germline. V trimming: 2 bases; J trimming: 8 bases; junction bases outside the gene matches: 4. The CDR3 here is CASSLGDRGRKPQHF. The CDR3 nucleotides read TGTGCCAGCAGTTTAGGGGACAGGGGGCGAAAGCCCCAGCATTTT. The variable domain in full, completed from reference TRBV28 and TRBJ1-5, reads DVKVTQSSRYLVKRTGEKVFLECVQDMDHENMFWYRQDPGLGLRLIYFSYDVKMKEKGDIPEGYSVSREKKERFSLILESASTNQTSMYLCASSLGDRGRKPQHFGDGTRLSIL.

The CDR3: CASIDRGPGNGYTF. In DNA, the CDR3 is TGTGCCAGTATAGACAGGGGGCCTGGAAATGGCTACACCTTC. The genes are TRBV19 and TRBJ1-2; 10 bases line up with TRBD1. The junction had 8 bases not matched to a gene; V was cut back by 7 bases and J by 6 bases. Per the germline V gene, CDR1 is LNHDA and CDR2 is SQIVND (reference sequence). CDR3 size: 14 residues.

V gene TRBV6-6 combines with J gene TRBJ2-1; the match to TRBD2 covers 10 bases. CDR3 length: 16 amino acids. From germline, CDR1 is MNHNY and CDR2 SVGAGI (reference sequence). Losses at the gene ends were 2 bases for V and 0 bases for J; bases not matched to a gene: 1. In DNA, the CDR3 is TGTGCCAGCAGTTACCCTAGCGGGAGCTCCTACAATGAGCAGTTCTTC. This encodes CASSYPSGSSYNEQFF.

The CDR3 nucleotides read TGTGCCAGTAGTCCTCAGGGGACCTATGGCTACACCTTC. This encodes CASSPQGTYGYTF. The chain carries TRBV19 and TRBJ1-2, with D perhaps TRBD1 (6 bases). Germline assignment: CDR1 LNHDA and CDR2 SQIVND (reference sequence). The V end was cut by 5 bases, the J end by 4 bases, with 11 bases between. The CDR3 has 13 amino acids.

CDR3 residues: CASSIEEGPLGEQFF. As DNA, the CDR3 is TGTGCCAGTAGTATAGAAGAGGGTCCACTGGGTGAGCAGTTCTTC. V and J are TRBV19 and TRBJ2-1; TRBD2 might be the D (5 bases). The CDR3 covers 15 residues. Germline V gene data show CDR1 as LNHDA and CDR2 as SQIVND (reference sequence). V lost 0 bases, J lost 9 bases, and 15 bases lay in between. Variable domain in full (rest from reference TRBV19 and TRBJ2-1): DGGITQSPKYLFRKEGQNVTLSCEQNLNHDAMYWYRQDPGQGLRLIYYSQIVNDFQKGDIAEGYSVSREKKESFPLTVTSAQKNPTAFYLCASSIEEGPLGEQFFGPGTRLTVL.

The chain carries TRBV6-5 and TRBJ2-7; D might be TRBD1 (6 bases). V was shortened by 5 bases and J by 4 bases, with 18 bases between the two germline ends. CDR1 is MNHEY and CDR2 is SVGAGI in the germline V gene. CDR3 length: 15 residues. This chain's CDR3 is CASSSPETGKYEQYF. Written as DNA, the CDR3 is TGTGCCAGCAGTAGCCCCGAGACAGGAAAATACGAGCAGTACTTC.

This chain connects TRBV19 to TRBJ2-7, with 8 bases identical to TRBD1. CDR1 and CDR2 from the germline V gene are LNHDA and SQIVND (reference sequence). V lost 10 bases, J lost 3 bases, and 11 bases stayed unmatched. The CDR3 extends over 14 amino acids. The CDR3 is CATSNRDRNYEQYF. As DNA, the CDR3 is TGTGCCACCTCCAACCGGGACAGGAACTACGAGCAGTACTTC.

CDR3 residues: CASSQKSTSGRAVVADTQYF. The CDR3 coding sequence is TGCGCCAGCAGCCAGAAGAGTACTAGCGGGAGGGCCGTTGTCGCAGATACGCAGTATTTT. The chain couples TRBV4-3 to TRBJ2-3; 13 bases are shared with TRBD2. Germline trimming cut 3 bases from V and 4 bases from J; bases unmatched to any gene: 16. Germline V gives CDR1 LGHNA, CDR2 YSLEER. The CDR3 runs to 20 residues.

The chain carries TRBV11-3 and TRBJ2-1, with 9 nucleotides matching TRBD1. V shed 4 bases and J 3 bases; nucleotides not matched to a gene: 16. The CDR3 is 19 residues long. Per germline, CDR1 SGHNT and CDR2 YENEEA. CDR3 DNA: TGTGCCAGCAGCTATGGGCCGGGACAGGGTCGGGGGGACTACAATGAGCAGTTCTTC. Translated, it gives CASSYGPGQGRGDYNEQFF.

The V call is TRBV6-2 or TRBV6-3, the J call TRBJ2-1, with 9 bases aligning to TRBD2. Germline V gives CDR1 MNHEY, CDR2 SVGEGT. Trimming cost V 0 bases and J 15 bases; bases outside gene matches: 12. There are 15 residues in the CDR3. The CDR3 loop reads CASSYSGLAGAGGFF. As DNA, the CDR3 is TGTGCCAGCAGTTACTCGGGACTAGCAGGGGCCGGGGGGTTCTTC.

This clone was seen only a few times. The chain joins TRBV11-2 to TRBJ2-1, with D uncertain. Trimming removed 4 bases from V and 8 bases from J, with 9 bases in between. The germline CDR1 and CDR2 sequences are SGHAT and FQNNGV. This CDR3 is 12 amino acids long. CDR3 residues: CASSSQAYEQFF. As DNA, the CDR3 is TGTGCCAGCAGCTCCCAAGCGTATGAGCAGTTCTTC. Based on the CDR3 plus reference TRBV11-2 and TRBJ2-1, the full variable domain is EAGVAQSPRYKIIEKRQSVAFWCNPISGHATLYWYQQILGQGPKLLIQFQNNGVVDDSQLPKDRFSAERLKGVDSTLKIQPAKLEDSAVYLCASSSQAYEQFFGPGTRLTVL.

The chain joins TRBV19 to TRBJ1-2; D is undetermined. The V end lost 6 bases, the J end lost 5 bases, and 19 bases lay between the germline ends. There are 15 residues in the CDR3. Germline lookup yields CDR1 LNHDA and CDR2 SQIVND (reference sequence). The CDR3 protein is CASSVGVNSYYGYTF. CDR3 nucleotide sequence: TGTGCCAGTAGCGTCGGGGTGAACTCATATTATGGCTACACCTTC.

The chain has TRBV4-1 and TRBJ2-5; 13 nucleotides line up with TRBD2. The CDR3 sequence is 16 residues long. Trimming at V came to 4 bases and at J to 5 bases, leaving 7 bases not matched to a gene. The germline gives CDR1 MGHRA, CDR2 YSYEKL. CDR3 loop: CASSRRLAGGEETQYF. CDR3 nucleotides: TGCGCCAGCAGCCGCCGACTAGCGGGAGGAGAGGAGACCCAGTACTTC.

This clone was counted a single time. The chain recombines TRBV19 with TRBJ2-7, with 7 bases that match TRBD2. Germline V lookup: CDR1 LNHDA, CDR2 SQIVND (reference sequence). The CDR3 totals 14 residues. V lost 10 bases and J lost 2; bases outside the gene matches: 11. CDR3 DNA sequence: TGTGCCACCGCCTCGCGGGAGACAACCTACGAGCAGTACTTC. It is translated as CATASRETTYEQYF.

The chain joins TRBV29-1 to TRBJ2-5; 15 bases are a match to TRBD2. With V trimmed by 6 bases and J by 4 bases, 3 bases remained unmatched. The CDR3 is made up of 14 amino acids. CDR1 is SQVTM, CDR2 ANQGSEA, per germline. Here the CDR3 DNA reads TGCAGCGTGGGACTAGCGGGAGGATCAGAGACCCAGTACTTC. Residues: CSVGLAGGSETQYF.

The chain carries TRBV2 and TRBJ1-6; 12 positions match TRBD1. Germline CDR1 is SNHLY and CDR2 is FYNNEI. V lost 7 bases to trimming and J lost 5 bases; unmatched junction nucleotides: 3. CDR3 length: 15 residues. The CDR3 loop reads CASTGTGGNNSPLHF. CDR3 bases: TGTGCCAGCACCGGGACAGGGGGCAATAATTCACCCCTCCACTTT.

This rearrangement joins TRBV7-2 to TRBJ1-1, with a weak D call TRBD1 (5 bases). The germline CDR1 and CDR2 sequences are SGHTA and FQGNSA. V lost 4 bases, J lost 3 bases, and 9 bases lay in between. The CDR3 is 13 residues long. The CDR3 DNA reads TGTGCCAGCAGCTCGGGACTGGACACTGAAGCTTTCTTT. Translated, it gives CASSSGLDTEAFF.

This rearrangement joins TRBV5-5 to TRBJ2-1; D unresolved. Germline V lookup: CDR1 SGHKS, CDR2 YYEKEE (reference sequence). The CDR3 sequence is 12 residues long. Trimming left V 7 bases short and J 2 bases short, with 7 bases between. The CDR3 coding sequence is TGTGCCAGCGCTCTAGCCTACAATGAGCAGTTCTTC. Translated: CASALAYNEQFF.

This chain uses TRBV9 with TRBJ2-7; weak D call: TRBD1 (6 bases). This CDR3 is 14 amino acids long. V lost 5 bases and J 7 bases, leaving 19 bases between the germline ends. Germline CDR1 is SGDLS and CDR2 is YYNGEE. The CDR3 nucleotides are TGTGCCAGCAGTCCCGGGACAACCTTTGAAGAGCAGTACTTC. Translating gives CASSPGTTFEEQYF.

This clone was seen only once. The chain carries TRBV28 and TRBJ1-2, with 9 bases that match TRBD1. The CDR3 is 15 residues long. Germline CDR1 MDHEN, CDR2 SYDVKM. V lost 5 bases and J lost 4; bases outside the gene matches: 8. CDR3 sequence reads: CASSPLVDRGYGYTF. In DNA form, the CDR3 reads TGTGCCAGCAGTCCCCTCGTGGACAGGGGCTATGGCTACACCTTC.

This sequence joins TRBV30 and TRBJ1-5; 7 nucleotides match TRBD1. This CDR3 has 15 amino acids. With V trimmed by 2 bases and J by 6 bases, 10 bases remained unmatched. The germline gives CDR1 GTSNPN, CDR2 SVGIG (reference sequence). The CDR3 here is CAWSPQGGLSQPQHF. CDR3 coding DNA: TGTGCCTGGAGTCCTCAGGGGGGACTCAGTCAGCCCCAGCATTTT.

The J gene is TRBJ2-1, the V gene TRBV27, with 10 nucleotides matching TRBD2. CDR1 and CDR2 (germline): MNHEY, SMNVEV (reference sequence). There are 15 residues in the CDR3. J lost 4 bases, V lost 5 bases, and 5 bases had no gene match. The DNA of the CDR3 is TGTGCCAGCAGTGCGATAGCGGGAGGATACAATGAGCAGTTCTTC. Encoded protein: CASSAIAGGYNEQFF.

The J gene is TRBJ2-1, the V gene TRBV7-9; 8 positions agree with TRBD2. CDR3 size: 18 residues. Trimming at V came to 1 base and at J to 12 bases, leaving 20 bases not matched to a gene. Per germline, CDR1 SEHNR and CDR2 FQNEAQ (reference sequence). CDR3 sequence reads: CASSLGGVRRLASPGQFF. The CDR3 DNA follows: TGTGCCAGCAGCTTAGGAGGGGTTCGGAGACTAGCGTCCCCGGGGCAGTTCTTC.

The chain is built from TRBV6-1 and TRBJ2-5; 13 bases align to TRBD2. Trimming cost V 4 bases and J 7 bases; bases outside gene matches: 9. The CDR3 has 16 residues. The germline CDR1 and CDR2 sequences are MNHNS and SASEGT. The chain's CDR3 is CASSGYGTSGARTQYF. The DNA for the CDR3 is TGTGCCAGCAGTGGATATGGGACTAGCGGGGCTAGGACCCAGTACTTC.

The chain has TRBV7-8 and TRBJ1-1; tentatively, D is TRBD1 (6 bases). V shed 4 bases and J shed 1 base, with 10 bases lying between them. The CDR3 consists of 14 residues. Germline V CDR1 and CDR2: SGHVS, FQNEAQ. The CDR3 protein is CASSYGTSNTEAFF. The CDR3 nucleotides read TGTGCCAGCAGCTACGGGACATCGAACACTGAAGCTTTCTTT.

This chain joins TRBV19 and TRBJ2-2, with TRBD2 matching 15 bases. V lost 5 bases and J lost 5; bases outside the gene matches: 9. The CDR3 extends over 18 amino acids. Germline V gene lookup returns CDR1 LNHDA and CDR2 SQIVND (reference sequence). CDR3 coding DNA: TGTGCCAGTAGTCCCGGACTAGCGGGAGGGCCGGGGACCGGGGAGCTGTTTTTT. Its translation: CASSPGLAGGPGTGELFF.

The table lists this clone with a count of one. This chain joins TRBV5-1 and TRBJ2-1, with 12 bases identical to TRBD2. Germline values: CDR1 SGHRS, CDR2 YFSETQ. V gave up 0 bases and J gave up 7 bases; unmatched junction bases: 8. The CDR3 consists of 17 residues. The CDR3 protein is CASSLVLAGGQSNEQFF. The CDR3 DNA sequence: TGCGCCAGCAGCTTGGTTCTAGCGGGAGGGCAAAGTAATGAGCAGTTCTTC.

V usage is TRBV5-4 and J usage is TRBJ1-6; possible D gene TRBD1, 5 bases. The CDR3 loop spans 16 amino acids. CDR1 and CDR2 from the germline V gene are SGHNT and YYREEE (reference sequence). Trimming pared 0 bases from V and 7 bases from J, leaving 14 bases between. The chain's CDR3 is CASSLGATVKNSPLHF. The CDR3 DNA sequence: TGTGCCAGCAGCTTGGGGGCGACAGTCAAGAATTCACCCCTCCACTTT.